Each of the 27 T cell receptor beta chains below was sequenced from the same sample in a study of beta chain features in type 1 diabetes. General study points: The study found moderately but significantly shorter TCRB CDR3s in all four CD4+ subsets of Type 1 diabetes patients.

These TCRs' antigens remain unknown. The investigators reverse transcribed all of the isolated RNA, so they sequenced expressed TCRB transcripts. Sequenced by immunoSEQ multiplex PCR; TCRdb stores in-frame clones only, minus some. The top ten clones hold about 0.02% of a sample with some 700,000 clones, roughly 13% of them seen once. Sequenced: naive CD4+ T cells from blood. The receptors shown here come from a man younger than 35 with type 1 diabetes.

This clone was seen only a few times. CDR3 DNA sequence: TGCGCCAGTAGTCCGGAGGGACAGGCGCTATGGAACTACGAGCAGTACTTC. This gives the protein CASSPEGQALWNYEQYF. This rearrangement joins TRBV5-1 to TRBJ2-7; 8 nucleotides line up with TRBD1. Germline V gene sequence: CDR1 SGHRS, CDR2 YFSETQ. After removal of 8 bases from V and 3 bases from J, the junction contained 19 bases not matched to a gene. The CDR3 length is 17 residues. Variable domain in full (rest from reference TRBV5-1 and TRBJ2-7): KAGVTQTPRYLIKTRGQQVTLSCSPISGHRSVSWYQQTPGQGLQFLFEYFSETQRNKGNFPGRFSGRQFSNSRSEMNVSTLELGDSALYLCASSPEGQALWNYEQYFGPGTRLTVT.

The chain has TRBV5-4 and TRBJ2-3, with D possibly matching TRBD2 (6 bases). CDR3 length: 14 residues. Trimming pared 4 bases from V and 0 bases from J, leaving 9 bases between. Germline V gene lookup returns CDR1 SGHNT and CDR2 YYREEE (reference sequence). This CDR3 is CASSREYSTDTQYF. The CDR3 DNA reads TGTGCCAGCAGCCGGGAGTACAGCACAGATACGCAGTATTTT.

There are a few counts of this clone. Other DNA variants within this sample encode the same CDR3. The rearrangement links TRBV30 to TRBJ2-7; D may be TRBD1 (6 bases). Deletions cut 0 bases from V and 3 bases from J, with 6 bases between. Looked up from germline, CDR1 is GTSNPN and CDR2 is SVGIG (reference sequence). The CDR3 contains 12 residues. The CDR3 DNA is TGTGCCTGGAGTGTGACAGGCTACGAGCAGTACTTC. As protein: CAWSVTGYEQYF.

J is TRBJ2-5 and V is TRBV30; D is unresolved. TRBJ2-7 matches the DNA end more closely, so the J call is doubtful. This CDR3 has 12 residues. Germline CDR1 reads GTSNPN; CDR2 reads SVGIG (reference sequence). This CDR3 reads CAWSRPFYEQYF. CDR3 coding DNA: TGTGCCTGGAGCCGACCGTTTTACGAGCAGTACTTC.

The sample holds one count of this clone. This chain's CDR3 is CASSWAWTGELFF. As DNA, the CDR3 is TGCGCCAGCAGCTGGGCTTGGACCGGGGAGCTGTTTTTT. This chain joins TRBV5-1 and TRBJ2-2; D remains ambiguous. Germline lookup yields CDR1 SGHRS and CDR2 YFSETQ. The length of the CDR3 is 13 residues. Deletions cut 3 bases from V and 5 bases from J, with 8 bases between.

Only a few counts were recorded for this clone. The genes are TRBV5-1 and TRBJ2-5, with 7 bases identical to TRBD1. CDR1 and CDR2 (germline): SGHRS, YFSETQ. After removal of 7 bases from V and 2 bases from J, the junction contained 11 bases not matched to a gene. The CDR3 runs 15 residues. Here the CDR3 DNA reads TGCGCCAGCGGAACTAGGCCCAGGGGGCAAGAGACCCAGTACTTC. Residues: CASGTRPRGQETQYF. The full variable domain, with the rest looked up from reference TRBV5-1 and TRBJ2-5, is KAGVTQTPRYLIKTRGQQVTLSCSPISGHRSVSWYQQTPGQGLQFLFEYFSETQRNKGNFPGRFSGRQFSNSRSEMNVSTLELGDSALYLCASGTRPRGQETQYFGPGTRLLVL.

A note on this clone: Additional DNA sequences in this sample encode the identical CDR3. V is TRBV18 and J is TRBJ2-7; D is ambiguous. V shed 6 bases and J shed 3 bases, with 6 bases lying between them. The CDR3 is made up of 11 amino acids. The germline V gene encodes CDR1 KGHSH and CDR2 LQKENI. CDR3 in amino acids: CASSPNYEQYF. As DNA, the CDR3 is TGTGCCAGCTCTCCTAACTACGAGCAGTACTTC.

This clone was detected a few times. This chain's CDR3 is CASSSSGTFNEQFF. The CDR3 DNA reads TGTGCCAGCAGTTCAAGCGGGACTTTCAATGAGCAGTTCTTC. The gene calls are TRBV4-2 and TRBJ2-1, with 7 bases lining up with TRBD2. Germline CDR1 LGHNA, CDR2 YNFKEQ. CDR3 length: 14 amino acids. With V trimmed by 6 bases and J by 6 bases, 8 bases remained unmatched.

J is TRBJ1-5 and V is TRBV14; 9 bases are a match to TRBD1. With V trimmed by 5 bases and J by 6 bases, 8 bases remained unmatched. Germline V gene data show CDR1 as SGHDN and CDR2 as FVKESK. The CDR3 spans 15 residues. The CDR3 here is CASSLGQGQSQPQHF. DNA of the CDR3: TGTGCCAGCAGCTTGGGACAGGGACAAAGTCAGCCCCAGCATTTT. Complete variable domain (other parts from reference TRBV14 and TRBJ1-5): EAGVTQFPSHSVIEKGQTVTLRCDPISGHDNLYWYRRVMGKEIKFLLHFVKESKQDESGMPNNRFLAERTGGTYSTLKVQPAELEDSGVYFCASSLGQGQSQPQHFGDGTRLSIL.

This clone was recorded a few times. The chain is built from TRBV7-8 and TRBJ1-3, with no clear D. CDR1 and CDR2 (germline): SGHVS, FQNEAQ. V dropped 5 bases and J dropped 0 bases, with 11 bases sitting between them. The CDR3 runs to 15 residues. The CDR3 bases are TGTGCCAGCAGCGATGAACCGGGCTCTGGAAACACCATATATTTT. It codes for CASSDEPGSGNTIYF.

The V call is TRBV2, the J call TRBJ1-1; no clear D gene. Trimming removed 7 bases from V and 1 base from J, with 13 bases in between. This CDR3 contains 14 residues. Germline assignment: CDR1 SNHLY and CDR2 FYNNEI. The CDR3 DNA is TGTGCCAGCATCGTAGAACACGGGAACACTGAAGCTTTCTTT. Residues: CASIVEHGNTEAFF.

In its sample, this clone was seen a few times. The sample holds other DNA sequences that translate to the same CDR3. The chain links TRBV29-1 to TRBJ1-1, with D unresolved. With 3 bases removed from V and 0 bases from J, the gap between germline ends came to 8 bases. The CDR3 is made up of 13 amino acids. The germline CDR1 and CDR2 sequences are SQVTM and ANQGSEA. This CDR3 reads CSVESRLNTEAFF. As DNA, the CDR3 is TGCAGCGTTGAGAGTCGGCTGAACACTGAAGCTTTCTTT.

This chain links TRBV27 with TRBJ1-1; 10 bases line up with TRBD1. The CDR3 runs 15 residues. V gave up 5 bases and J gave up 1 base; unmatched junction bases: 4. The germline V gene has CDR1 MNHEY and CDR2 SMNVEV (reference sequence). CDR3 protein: CASSPWTGGNTEAFF. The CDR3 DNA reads TGTGCCAGCAGTCCATGGACAGGGGGGAACACTGAAGCTTTCTTT.

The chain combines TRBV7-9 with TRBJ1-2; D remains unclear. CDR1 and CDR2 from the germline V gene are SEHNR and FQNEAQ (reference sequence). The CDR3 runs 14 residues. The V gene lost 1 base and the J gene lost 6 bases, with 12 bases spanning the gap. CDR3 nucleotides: TGTGCCAGCAGCTTAGTTGCGGAAAGGGATGGCTACACCTTC. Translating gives CASSLVAERDGYTF.

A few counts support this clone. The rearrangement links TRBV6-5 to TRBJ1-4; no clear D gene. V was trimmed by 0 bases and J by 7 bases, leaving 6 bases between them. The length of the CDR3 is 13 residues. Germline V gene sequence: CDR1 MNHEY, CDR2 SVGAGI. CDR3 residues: CASSYSDGEKLFF. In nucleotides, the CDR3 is TGTGCCAGCAGTTACTCAGACGGTGAAAAACTGTTTTTT.

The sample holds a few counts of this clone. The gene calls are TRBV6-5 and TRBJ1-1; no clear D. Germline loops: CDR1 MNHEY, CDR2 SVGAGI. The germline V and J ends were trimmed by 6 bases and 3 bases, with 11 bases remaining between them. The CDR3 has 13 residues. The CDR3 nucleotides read TGTGCCAGCAGCCCTAGACGGGACACTGAAGCTTTCTTT. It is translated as CASSPRRDTEAFF.

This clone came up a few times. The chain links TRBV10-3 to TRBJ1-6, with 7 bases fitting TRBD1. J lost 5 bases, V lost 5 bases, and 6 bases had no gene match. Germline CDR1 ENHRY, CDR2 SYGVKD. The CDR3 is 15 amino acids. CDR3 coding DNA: TGTGCCATCAGTTCTTTGACAGGGCATAATTCACCCCTCCACTTT. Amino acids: CAISSLTGHNSPLHF.

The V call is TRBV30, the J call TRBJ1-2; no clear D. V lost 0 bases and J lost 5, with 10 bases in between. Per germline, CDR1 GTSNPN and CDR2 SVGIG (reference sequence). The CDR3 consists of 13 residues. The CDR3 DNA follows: TGTGCCTGGAGTGTACGAACGGCTTATGGCTACACCTTC. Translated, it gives CAWSVRTAYGYTF.

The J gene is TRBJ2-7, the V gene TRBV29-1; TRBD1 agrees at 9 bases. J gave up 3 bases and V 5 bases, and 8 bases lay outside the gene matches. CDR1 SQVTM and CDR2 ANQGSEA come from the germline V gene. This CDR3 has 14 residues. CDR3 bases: TGCAGCGTTCTAGGACAGGGGCGCGTCTACGAGCAGTACTTC. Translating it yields CSVLGQGRVYEQYF.

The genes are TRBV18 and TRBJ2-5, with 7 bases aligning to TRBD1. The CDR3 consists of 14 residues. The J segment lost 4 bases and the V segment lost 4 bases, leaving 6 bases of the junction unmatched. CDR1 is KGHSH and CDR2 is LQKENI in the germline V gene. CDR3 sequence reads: CASSHKTGRETQYF. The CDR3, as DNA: TGTGCCAGCTCACACAAGACAGGGAGAGAGACCCAGTACTTC.

Here the CDR3 DNA reads TGCGCCAGCAGCTCAGGGTTCCCCACAGATACGCAGTATTTT. Its translation: CASSSGFPTDTQYF. The chain is built from TRBV5-1 and TRBJ2-3, with a weak D call TRBD1 (5 bases). Looked up from germline, CDR1 is SGHRS and CDR2 is YFSETQ. The germline V and J ends were trimmed by 3 bases and 2 bases, with 10 bases remaining between them. This CDR3 region has 14 residues.

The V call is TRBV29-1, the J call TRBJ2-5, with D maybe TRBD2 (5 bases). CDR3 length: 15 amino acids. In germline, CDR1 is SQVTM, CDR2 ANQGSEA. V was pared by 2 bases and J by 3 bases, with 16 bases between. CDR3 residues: CSVEWRRRNEETQYF. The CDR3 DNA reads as TGCAGCGTTGAATGGAGGAGGAGGAATGAAGAGACCCAGTACTTC.

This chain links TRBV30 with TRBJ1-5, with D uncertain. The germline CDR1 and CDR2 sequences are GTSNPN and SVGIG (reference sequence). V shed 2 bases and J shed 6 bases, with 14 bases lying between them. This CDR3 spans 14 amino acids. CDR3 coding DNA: TGTGCCTGGAGTCCTGGCTGGGGAAGTCAGCCCCAGCATTTT. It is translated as CAWSPGWGSQPQHF. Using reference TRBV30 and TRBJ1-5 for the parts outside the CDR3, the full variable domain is SQTIHQWPATLVQPVGSPLSLECTVEGTSNPNLYWYRQAAGRGLQLLFYSVGIGQISSEVPQNLSASRPQDRQFILSSKKLLLSDSGFYLCAWSPGWGSQPQHFGDGTRLSIL.

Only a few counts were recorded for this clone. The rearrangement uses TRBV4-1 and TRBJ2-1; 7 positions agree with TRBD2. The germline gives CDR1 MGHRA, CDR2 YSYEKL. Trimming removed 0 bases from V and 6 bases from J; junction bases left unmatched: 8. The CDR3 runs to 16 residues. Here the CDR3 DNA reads TGCGCCAGCAGCCAAGAGATACGGGGGGTGTCCAATGAGCAGTTCTTC. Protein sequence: CASSQEIRGVSNEQFF.

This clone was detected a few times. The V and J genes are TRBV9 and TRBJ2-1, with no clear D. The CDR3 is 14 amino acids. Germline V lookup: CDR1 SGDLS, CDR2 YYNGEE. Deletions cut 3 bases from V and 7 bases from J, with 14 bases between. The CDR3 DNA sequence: TGTGCCAGCAGCGGATTCAATGTTGGAAATGAGCAGTTCTTC. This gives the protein CASSGFNVGNEQFF. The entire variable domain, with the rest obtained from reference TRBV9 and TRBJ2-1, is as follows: DSGVTQTPKHLITATGQRVTLRCSPRSGDLSVYWYQQSLDQGLQFLIQYYNGEERAKGNILERFSAQQFPDLHSELNLSSLELGDSALYFCASSGFNVGNEQFFGPGTRLTVL.

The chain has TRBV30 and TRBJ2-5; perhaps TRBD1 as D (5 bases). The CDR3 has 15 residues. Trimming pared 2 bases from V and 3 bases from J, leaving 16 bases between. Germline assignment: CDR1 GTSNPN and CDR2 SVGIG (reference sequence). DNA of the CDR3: TGTGCCTGGAGTAATGGGTCTTGGGGCAAAGAGACCCAGTACTTC. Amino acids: CAWSNGSWGKETQYF. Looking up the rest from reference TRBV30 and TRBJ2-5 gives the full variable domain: SQTIHQWPATLVQPVGSPLSLECTVEGTSNPNLYWYRQAAGRGLQLLFYSVGIGQISSEVPQNLSASRPQDRQFILSSKKLLLSDSGFYLCAWSNGSWGKETQYFGPGTRLLVL.

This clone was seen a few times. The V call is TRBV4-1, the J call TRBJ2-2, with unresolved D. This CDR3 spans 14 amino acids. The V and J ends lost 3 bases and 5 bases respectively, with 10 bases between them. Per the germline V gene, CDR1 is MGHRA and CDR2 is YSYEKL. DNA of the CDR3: TGCGCCAGCAGCCATAAAATCCTGACCGGGGAGCTGTTTTTT. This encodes CASSHKILTGELFF.